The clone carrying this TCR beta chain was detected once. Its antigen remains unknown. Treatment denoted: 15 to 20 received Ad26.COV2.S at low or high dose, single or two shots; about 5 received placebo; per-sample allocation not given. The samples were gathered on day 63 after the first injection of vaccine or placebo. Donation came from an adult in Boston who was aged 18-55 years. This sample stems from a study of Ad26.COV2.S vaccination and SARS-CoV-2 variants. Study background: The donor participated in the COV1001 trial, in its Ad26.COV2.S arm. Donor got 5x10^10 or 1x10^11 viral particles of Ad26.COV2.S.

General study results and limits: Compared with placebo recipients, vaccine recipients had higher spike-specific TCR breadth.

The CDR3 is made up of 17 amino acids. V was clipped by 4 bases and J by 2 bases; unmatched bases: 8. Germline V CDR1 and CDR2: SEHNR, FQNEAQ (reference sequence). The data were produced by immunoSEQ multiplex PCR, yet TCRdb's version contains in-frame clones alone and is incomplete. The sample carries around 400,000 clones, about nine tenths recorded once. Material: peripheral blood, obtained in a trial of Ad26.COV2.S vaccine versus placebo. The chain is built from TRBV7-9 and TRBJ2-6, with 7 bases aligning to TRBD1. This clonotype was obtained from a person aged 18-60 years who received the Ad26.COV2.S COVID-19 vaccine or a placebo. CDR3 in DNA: TGTGCCAGCAGCTGGGACAGAGGGTTAACTGGGGCCAACGTCCTGACTTTC. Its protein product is CASSWDRGLTGANVLTF.